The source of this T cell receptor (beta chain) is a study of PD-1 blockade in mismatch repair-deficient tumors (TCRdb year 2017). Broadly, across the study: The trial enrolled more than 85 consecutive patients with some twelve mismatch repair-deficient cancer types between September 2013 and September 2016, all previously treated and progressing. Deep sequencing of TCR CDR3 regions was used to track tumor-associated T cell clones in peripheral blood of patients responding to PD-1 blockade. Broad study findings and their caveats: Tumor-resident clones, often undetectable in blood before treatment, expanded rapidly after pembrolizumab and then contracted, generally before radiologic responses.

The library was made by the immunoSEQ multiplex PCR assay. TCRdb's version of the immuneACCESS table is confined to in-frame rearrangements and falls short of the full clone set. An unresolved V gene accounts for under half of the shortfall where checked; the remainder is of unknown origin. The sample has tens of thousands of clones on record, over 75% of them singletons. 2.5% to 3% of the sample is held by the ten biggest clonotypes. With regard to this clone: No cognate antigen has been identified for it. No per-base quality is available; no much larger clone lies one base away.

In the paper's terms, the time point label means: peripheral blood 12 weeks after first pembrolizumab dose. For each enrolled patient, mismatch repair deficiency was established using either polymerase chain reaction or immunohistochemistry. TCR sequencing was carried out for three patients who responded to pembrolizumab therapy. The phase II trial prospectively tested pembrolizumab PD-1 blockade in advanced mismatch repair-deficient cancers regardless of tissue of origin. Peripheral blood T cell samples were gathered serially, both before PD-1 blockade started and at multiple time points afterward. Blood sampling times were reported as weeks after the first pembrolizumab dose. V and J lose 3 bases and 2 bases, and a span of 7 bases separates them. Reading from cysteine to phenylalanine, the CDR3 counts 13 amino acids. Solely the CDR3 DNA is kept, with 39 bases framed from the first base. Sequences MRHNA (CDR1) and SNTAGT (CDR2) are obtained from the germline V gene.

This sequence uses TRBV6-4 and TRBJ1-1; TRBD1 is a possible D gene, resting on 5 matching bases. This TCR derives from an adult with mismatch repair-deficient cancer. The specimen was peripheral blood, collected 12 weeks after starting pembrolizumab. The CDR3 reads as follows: CASSEGRNTEAFF. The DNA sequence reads TGTGCCAGCAGTGAGGGACGTAACACTGAAGCTTTCTTT.